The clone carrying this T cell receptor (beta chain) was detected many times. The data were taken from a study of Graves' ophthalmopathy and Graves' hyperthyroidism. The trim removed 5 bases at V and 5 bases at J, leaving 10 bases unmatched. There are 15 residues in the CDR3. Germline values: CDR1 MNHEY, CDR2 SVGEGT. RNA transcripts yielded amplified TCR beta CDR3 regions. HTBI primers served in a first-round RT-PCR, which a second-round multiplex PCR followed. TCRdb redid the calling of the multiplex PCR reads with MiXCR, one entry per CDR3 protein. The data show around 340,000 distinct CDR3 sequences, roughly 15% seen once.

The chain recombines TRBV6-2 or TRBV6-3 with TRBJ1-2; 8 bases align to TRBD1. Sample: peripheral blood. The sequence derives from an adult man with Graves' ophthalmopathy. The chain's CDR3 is CASSRRQGYPYGYTF. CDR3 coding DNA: TGTGCCAGCAGTCGCAGACAGGGGTATCCGTATGGCTACACCTTC.